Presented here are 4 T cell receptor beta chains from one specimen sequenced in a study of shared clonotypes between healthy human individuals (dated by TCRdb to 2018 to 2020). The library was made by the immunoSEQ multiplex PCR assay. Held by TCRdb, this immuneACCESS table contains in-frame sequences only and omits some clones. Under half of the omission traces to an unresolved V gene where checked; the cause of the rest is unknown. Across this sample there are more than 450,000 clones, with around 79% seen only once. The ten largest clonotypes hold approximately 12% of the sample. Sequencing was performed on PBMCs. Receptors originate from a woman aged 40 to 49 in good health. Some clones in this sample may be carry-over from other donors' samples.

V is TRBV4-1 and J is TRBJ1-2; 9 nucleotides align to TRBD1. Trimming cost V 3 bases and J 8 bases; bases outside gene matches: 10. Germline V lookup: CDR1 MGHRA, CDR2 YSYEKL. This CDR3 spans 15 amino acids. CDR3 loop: CASSQRTGDRRGYTF. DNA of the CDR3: TGCGCCAGCAGCCAGAGGACAGGGGATCGTCGGGGCTACACCTTC.

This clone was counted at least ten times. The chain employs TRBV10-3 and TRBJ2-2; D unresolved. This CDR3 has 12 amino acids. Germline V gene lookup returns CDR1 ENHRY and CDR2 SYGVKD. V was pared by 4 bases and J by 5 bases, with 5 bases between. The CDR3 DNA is TGTGCCATCAGTGGACAAACCGGGGAGCTGTTTTTT. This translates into CAISGQTGELFF.

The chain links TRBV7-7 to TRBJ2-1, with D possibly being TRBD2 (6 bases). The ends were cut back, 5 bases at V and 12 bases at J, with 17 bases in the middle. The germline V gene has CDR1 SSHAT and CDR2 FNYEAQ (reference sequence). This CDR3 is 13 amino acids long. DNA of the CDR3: TGTGCCAGCAGCCTAGAATTAGCGGAACCGCAGTTCTTC. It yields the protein CASSLELAEPQFF.

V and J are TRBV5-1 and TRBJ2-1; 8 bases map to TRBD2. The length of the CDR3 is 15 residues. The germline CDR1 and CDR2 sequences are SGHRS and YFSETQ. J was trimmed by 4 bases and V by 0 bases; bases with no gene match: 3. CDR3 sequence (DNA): TGCGCCAGCAGCTTGGAAGTAGCGGGGTACAATGAGCAGTTCTTC. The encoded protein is CASSLEVAGYNEQFF. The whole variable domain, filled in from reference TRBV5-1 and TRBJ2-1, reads KAGVTQTPRYLIKTRGQQVTLSCSPISGHRSVSWYQQTPGQGLQFLFEYFSETQRNKGNFPGRFSGRQFSNSRSEMNVSTLELGDSALYLCASSLEVAGYNEQFFGPGTRLTVL.